The 13 T cell receptor beta chains below come from one sample, sequenced in a study of cytomegalovirus exposure and HLA in healthy donors (dated by TCRdb to between 2016 and 2019). Receptors were amplified or captured by the immunoSEQ multiplex PCR assay. A mixture of 60 forward primers for TCR Vbeta segments and 13 reverse primers for TCR Jbeta segments was used in the multiplex PCR. The source is immuneACCESS, and TCRdb retained only in-frame sequences with V and J called. Part of the clones is not carried over; for the studies checked, unresolved V genes explain less than half of this, and the remainder is unexplained. For this sample, the table gives around 52,000 clones. The ten largest clonotypes hold 9.5% to 12% of the sample. Sequencing was done on a sample of PBMCs. The receptors derive from a woman aged 45-65 years in good health and CMV-seropositive.

The chain is built from TRBV28 and TRBJ1-1; 7 bases align to TRBD1. The CDR3 contains 15 residues. With 3 bases clipped from V and 2 bases from J, the junction kept 6 bases outside the gene matches. CDR1 is MDHEN, CDR2 SYDVKM, per germline. The CDR3 loop is CASSFPGTDNTEAFF. The CDR3 bases are TGTGCCAGCAGTTTTCCCGGGACAGACAACACTGAAGCTTTCTTT.

The J gene is TRBJ1-6, the V gene TRBV30; 8 nucleotides align to TRBD1. The germline gives CDR1 GTSNPN, CDR2 SVGIG (reference sequence). The CDR3 has 14 residues. The J segment lost 8 bases and the V segment lost 3 bases, leaving 6 bases of the junction unmatched. DNA for the CDR3: TGTGCCTGGAGGTGGGGGACAGGTCATTCACCCCTCCACTTT. Its protein product is CAWRWGTGHSPLHF.

The chain recombines TRBV5-8 with TRBJ1-5, with D unclear. The V gene lost 2 bases and the J gene lost 1 base, with 4 bases spanning the gap. The germline gives CDR1 SGHTS, CDR2 YDEGEE. The CDR3 extends over 13 amino acids. CDR3 amino acids: CASSFRSNQPQHF. For the CDR3, the DNA is TGTGCCAGCAGCTTCAGGAGCAATCAGCCCCAGCATTTT.

The rearrangement links TRBV6-1 to TRBJ2-5; no clear D gene. The last part of the DNA fits TRBJ2-7 better; the J call may be wrong. In germline, CDR1 is MNHNS, CDR2 SASEGT. This CDR3 comprises 14 residues. As DNA, the CDR3 is TGTGCCAGCAGCGTGTATCGTGACTCCTACGAGCAGTACTTC. Translating it yields CASSVYRDSYEQYF.

This rearrangement joins TRBV27 to TRBJ2-1; 10 bases align to TRBD2. CDR3 length equals 14 residues. Germline lookup yields CDR1 MNHEY and CDR2 SMNVEV (reference sequence). J gave up 5 bases and V 10 bases, and 8 bases lay outside the gene matches. For the CDR3, the DNA is TGTGCCACCATAAAGCGGGGGGGCCACAATGAGCAGTTCTTC. This sequence encodes CATIKRGGHNEQFF.

This chain links TRBV5-4 with TRBJ2-7; 7 nucleotides agree with TRBD1. CDR3 length: 16 amino acids. CDR1 SGHNT and CDR2 YYREEE come from the germline V gene (reference sequence). J gave up 3 bases and V 4 bases, and 13 bases lay outside the gene matches. The CDR3 bases are TGTGCCAGCAGCCCAGGAGACAGGGCCAGGGACTACGAGCAGTACTTC. This encodes CASSPGDRARDYEQYF.

The J gene is TRBJ2-7, the V gene TRBV29-1; TRBD1 agrees at 7 bases. V was pared by 5 bases and J by 2 bases, with 3 bases of the junction left unmatched. From germline, CDR1 is SQVTM and CDR2 ANQGSEA. The CDR3 length is 12 residues. CDR3 protein: CSVFGQAYEQYF. The CDR3 DNA reads as TGCAGCGTTTTTGGACAGGCCTACGAGCAGTACTTC.

The J gene is TRBJ1-3, the V gene TRBV15, with D hard to call. The CDR3 is 13 residues long. Trimming left V 3 bases short and J 3 bases short, with 6 bases between. Germline lookup yields CDR1 LNHNV and CDR2 YYDKDF (reference sequence). CDR3 region: CATSSFYGNTIYF. CDR3 coding DNA: TGTGCCACCAGCAGCTTCTATGGAAACACCATATATTTT.

The genes are TRBV30 and TRBJ2-3; TRBD2 matches at 7 bases. There are 14 residues in the CDR3. The ends lost 0 bases at V and 2 bases at J; junction bases unmatched: 2. Germline CDR1 and CDR2: GTSNPN and SVGIG (reference sequence). The CDR3 spells CAWSVLAATDTQYF. The CDR3, as DNA: TGTGCCTGGAGTGTGCTAGCGGCCACAGATACGCAGTATTTT. Complete variable domain (other parts from reference TRBV30 and TRBJ2-3): SQTIHQWPATLVQPVGSPLSLECTVEGTSNPNLYWYRQAAGRGLQLLFYSVGIGQISSEVPQNLSASRPQDRQFILSSKKLLLSDSGFYLCAWSVLAATDTQYFGPGTRLTVL.

This clone is identified as medium-sized from frequency. The chain joins TRBV6-1 to TRBJ2-7, with 12 bases matching TRBD2. J gave up 5 bases and V 4 bases, and 9 bases lay outside the gene matches. This CDR3 comprises 16 residues. Germline CDR1 MNHNS, CDR2 SASEGT. As DNA, the CDR3 is TGTGCCAGCAGTGCCCCGACTAGCGGGAGAAGGCACGAGCAGTACTTC. Its protein is CASSAPTSGRRHEQYF.

This chain uses TRBV9 with TRBJ1-1; D remains unclear. The V end was cut by 4 bases, the J end by 8 bases, with 15 bases between. Per germline, CDR1 SGDLS and CDR2 YYNGEE. The CDR3 has 13 residues. For the CDR3, the DNA is TGTGCCAGCAGCTCCTTTCCAGACTCCGAAGCTTTCTTT. This codes for CASSSFPDSEAFF.

The chain employs TRBV11-2 and TRBJ2-2; D is perhaps TRBD2 (5 bases). V gave up 4 bases and J gave up 1 base, with 10 bases separating them. The CDR3 is 15 amino acids. Germline V CDR1 and CDR2: SGHAT, FQNNGV. The CDR3 region is CASSYLGENTGELFF. The CDR3 bases are TGTGCCAGCAGCTACCTCGGGGAGAACACCGGGGAGCTGTTTTTT. Full variable domain (remainder filled in from reference TRBV11-2 and TRBJ2-2): EAGVAQSPRYKIIEKRQSVAFWCNPISGHATLYWYQQILGQGPKLLIQFQNNGVVDDSQLPKDRFSAERLKGVDSTLKIQPAKLEDSAVYLCASSYLGENTGELFFGEGSRLTVL.

J is TRBJ1-2 and V is TRBV5-1; possibly TRBD1 for D (6 bases). Trimming removed 2 bases from V and 6 bases from J, with 14 bases in between. The germline CDR1 and CDR2 sequences are SGHRS and YFSETQ. This CDR3 contains 14 residues. CDR3 nucleotide sequence: TGCGCCAGCAGCTTTGGTGGAGCAGGGGATGGCTACACCTTC. Residues: CASSFGGAGDGYTF.